This is a list of T cell receptor beta chains from one sample in a study of OX40 agonist ivuxolimab in advanced cancers. Some clones are missing from TCRdb's copy, which holds only in-frame ones; the method was immunoSEQ multiplex PCR. The sample contains some 19,000 clones, 73% of which appear only once. Specimen: CD4+ or CD8+ T cells sorted from blood, collected in a trial of the OX40 agonist ivuxolimab. These receptors all come from an adult with an advanced solid tumor such as melanoma, head and neck, liver or kidney cancer. The CDR3 runs from the conserved cysteine through the conserved F or W. The D gene is left open where the match is weak. Not all rows give a size; the values are once, few, many and, for expanded clones, a class.

J,size,D,V,DNA,CDR3
TRBJ1-1,.,.,TRBV28,TGTGCCAGCAGCCTCACACCGAACACTGAAGCTTTCTTT,CASSLTPNTEAFF
TRBJ1-2,.,.,TRBV7-2,TGTGCCAGCAGCTTTTCCGGGACGGTGTTCTATGGCTACACCTTC,CASSFSGTVFYGYTF
TRBJ1-1,.,.,TRBV4-3,TGCGCCAGCAGCCAAGATCCGACGAGGGGCGGGGGCGTCACTGAAGCTTTCTTT,CASSQDPTRGGGVTEAFF
TRBJ2-1,.,TRBD2,TRBV19,TGTGCCAGTAGACGGGAGGGGCATGAGCAGTTCTTC,CASRREGHEQFF
TRBJ2-1,.,TRBD1,TRBV4-1,TGCGCCAGCAGTTCCACCGGGACAGGGGTCTTAGATGAGCAGTTCTTC,CASSSTGTGVLDEQFF
TRBJ2-3,.,TRBD2,TRBV9,TGTGCCAGCAGCGTAGGAACTAGCGGGGTGGGAGATACGCAGTATTTT,CASSVGTSGVGDTQYF
TRBJ2-7,.,.,TRBV4-1,TGCGCCAGCAGCCAAGGGCCAGTGGGAATATTAAACTACGAGCAGTACTTC,CASSQGPVGILNYEQYF
TRBJ2-7,.,.,TRBV4-3,TGCGCCAGCAGCCAAGACCGGGACGGAGCCTACGAGCAGTACTTC,CASSQDRDGAYEQYF
TRBJ2-7,.,.,TRBV7-9,.,CASSFGPGSPLEQYF
TRBJ2-5,once,.,TRBV19,TGTGCCAGTAGTATCAGGGCCTACCAAGAGACCCAGTACTTC,CASSIRAYQETQYF
TRBJ2-7,few,TRBD2,TRBV4-1,TGCGCCAGCAGCCCCCTTGGCGGGAGGGCCTCGAACGAGCAGTACTTC,CASSPLGGRASNEQYF
TRBJ2-7,.,.,TRBV5-4,TGTGCCAGCAGCTTTACGGGCTCCTCCTACGAGCAGTACTTC,CASSFTGSSYEQYF
TRBJ1-2,.,.,TRBV29-1,TGCAGCGTTGAAGGAAGGGGGGCTGGCCACACCTTC,CSVEGRGAGHTF
TRBJ2-3,.,.,TRBV2,TGTGCCAGCAGTGAAAAGACATACCATCTGAAGTATGCCCAGTATTTT,CASSEKTYHLKYAQYF
TRBJ1-2,.,.,TRBV13,TGTGCCAGCAGCTTGGGGGTTAACATGCCGGGTGGCTACACCTTC,CASSLGVNMPGGYTF
TRBJ2-3,.,.,TRBV27,TGTGCCAGCAGTTTAGCTCGGGACACAGATACGCAGTATTTT,CASSLARDTDTQYF
TRBJ1-1,.,TRBD1,TRBV15,TGTGCCACCAGCAGCCGACAGGGATACACTGAAGCTTTCTTT,CATSSRQGYTEAFF
TRBJ2-7,.,.,TRBV21-1,TGTGCCAGCAGCAAAGTCTCAGATCCTAAGTACGAGCAGTACTTC,CASSKVSDPKYEQYF
TRBJ1-1,once,.,TRBV5-6,TGTGCCAGCAGCTTGGTGGGGGCGCCGAACACTGAAGCTTTCTTT,CASSLVGAPNTEAFF
TRBJ2-1,once,TRBD1,TRBV6-6,TGTGCCAGCAGTTACGAGGACAGGGCCTACAATGAGCAGTTCTTC,CASSYEDRAYNEQFF
TRBJ2-7,.,TRBD2,TRBV28,TGTGCCAGCAATCCCCGACTAGCGGGGACCTACGAGCAGTACTTC,CASNPRLAGTYEQYF
TRBJ2-7,.,.,TRBV27,TGTGCCAGCAGTTCTAGTATCACCTACGAGCAGTACTTC,CASSSSITYEQYF
TRBJ1-2,.,.,TRBV6-5,TGTGCCAGCAGTCCGGCCGGGGGGTATGGCTACACCTTC,CASSPAGGYGYTF
TRBJ1-5,.,.,TRBV2,TGTGCCAGCGAAGGAGGGGCCGCGCGAAATCAGCCCCAGCATTTT,CASEGGAARNQPQHF
TRBJ1-4,.,.,TRBV6-5,TGTGCCAGCAGTTACTCCTCCGGTAATGAAAAACTGTTTTTT,CASSYSSGNEKLFF
TRBJ2-7,.,.,TRBV11-2,TGTGCCAGCAGCCCGGACGGAATTGGACGGGACTACGAGCAGTACTTC,CASSPDGIGRDYEQYF
TRBJ1-2,.,.,TRBV27,TGTGCCAGTTACTCTGAGTATGGCTACACCTTC,CASYSEYGYTF
TRBJ1-1,.,.,TRBV19,TGTGCCAGTAGTTTGGGACGGAGTGTGGCTTTCTTT,CASSLGRSVAFF
TRBJ1-1,few,.,TRBV19,TGTGCCAGCACCCACAGGGCAAACGGGGGAGAAGCTTTCTTT,CASTHRANGGEAFF
TRBJ2-2,.,.,TRBV27,TGTGCCAGCAGTTTAAATGGCGTCACCGGGGAGCTGTTTTTT,CASSLNGVTGELFF
TRBJ2-5,.,.,TRBV2,TGTGCCAGCAGTGAACCACTAGCCCAATTGAGAGAGACCCAGTACTTC,CASSEPLAQLRETQYF
TRBJ2-1,.,.,TRBV7-9,TGTGCCAGCACCTTGGACACAAACTACTACAATGAGCAGTTCTTC,CASTLDTNYYNEQFF
TRBJ1-4,.,.,TRBV7-7,TGTGCCAGCAGACCCATGGCGTTAAATGAAAAACTGTTTTTT,CASRPMALNEKLFF
TRBJ2-1,.,TRBD2,TRBV19,TGTGCCAGTAGTCGGACTAGCGGGAAGGGAAATGAGCAGTTCTTC,CASSRTSGKGNEQFF
TRBJ2-7,few,.,TRBV5-1,TGCGCCAGCAGCTTGGTAGGTAGGGCTGGCGAGCAGTACTTC,CASSLVGRAGEQYF
TRBJ1-2,.,TRBD1,TRBV4-2,TGTGCCAGCAGCCCGGGGACAGGAGGCTATGGCTACACCTTC,CASSPGTGGYGYTF
TRBJ2-1,once,.,TRBV27,TGTGCCAGCATGGATTTCTTGAACAATGAGCAGTTCTTC,CASMDFLNNEQFF
TRBJ2-7,few,.,TRBV19,TGTGCCAGTAGTATGCCCCAGGGACAAGGCTACGAGCAGTACTTC,CASSMPQGQGYEQYF
TRBJ2-5,.,.,TRBV5-1,TGCGCCAGCAGCGCTAAACAGGGCCCCCAAGAGACCCAGTACTTC,CASSAKQGPQETQYF
TRBJ2-7,.,TRBD1,TRBV28,TGTGCCAGCAGTTTAAGGGGGCGCGGCTACGAGCAGTACTTC,CASSLRGRGYEQYF
TRBJ2-1,.,TRBD2,TRBV10-3,TGTGCCATCTCCTATGGCGGGGGGACCGAAAATGAGCAGTTCTTC,CAISYGGGTENEQFF
TRBJ1-5,.,TRBD1,TRBV13,TGTGCCAGCAGCTTAGGGAGGGGGCGAAATCAGCCCCAGCATTTT,CASSLGRGRNQPQHF
TRBJ2-1,.,.,TRBV7-9,TGTGCCAGCAGCTTAGAGGCAGGATACAATGAGCAGTTCTTC,CASSLEAGYNEQFF
TRBJ2-1,few,TRBD1,TRBV28,TGTGCCAGCAGTCCCCCCGGGACAGCCGACAATGAGCAGTTCTTC,CASSPPGTADNEQFF
TRBJ2-7,.,.,TRBV21-1,TGTGCCACGAAAGCGGGACCCTCCTACGAGCAGTACTTC,CATKAGPSYEQYF
TRBJ2-7,.,.,TRBV13,TGTGCCAGCAGCTTAGCCTCGGGACAAAACTACGAGCAGTACTTC,CASSLASGQNYEQYF
TRBJ2-1,.,.,TRBV28,TGTGCCAGCAGTCCCTCAGGGGCCTACAATGAGCAGTTCTTC,CASSPSGAYNEQFF
TRBJ2-3,.,TRBD2,TRBV7-9,TGTGCCAGCAGCCCCCGGACTAGCGGGAGGGGGGATACGCAGTATTTT,CASSPRTSGRGDTQYF
TRBJ1-1,.,.,TRBV11-3,TGTGCCAGCAGCTTAGATGGGGGGCAAGTGGCTTTCTTT,CASSLDGGQVAFF
TRBJ2-5,few,TRBD1,TRBV6-6,TGTGCCACAGGGGGAGCCCGGGTACAGGAGACCCAGTACTTC,CATGGARVQETQYF
TRBJ1-1,once,.,TRBV5-6,TGTGCCAGCAGCTTAAGGGGGACTGAAGCTTTCTTT,CASSLRGTEAFF